Given below is one TCR beta chain in context. There is no known antigen for this receptor. Base qualities are not at hand, and no much larger clone is one base apart. The TCR beta CDR3 regions were amplified from RNA transcripts. For the first round of RT-PCR on the TCR CDR3, the HTBI primer set was used together with the Qiagen OneStep RT-PCR kit. Libraries were constructed in a second round of multiplex PCR, after which size selection and purification were performed. Libraries were sequenced paired-end with 100 bp reads on an Illumina HiSeq2000. Processing in the source paper ran as follows. SOAPnuke was used to process the raw data, with reads discarded if the reads contained adapters or uncalled bases, had a mean Phred below 15, or lacked an exact constant-primer or identifier match. High-quality paired reads were merged with COPE v1.2.5, and unique nucleotide sequences were defined as clonotypes. Clonotypes were aligned to IMGT TRBV, TRBD and TRBJ reference segments using MiTCR v1.1. The analysis included only V-J combinations with a frequency above 0.0001, which together covered approximately 99% of the repertoires. The TCS score was defined as F50 (clonal expansion) divided by E x V (chaos), with BLOSUM62-based TCRdist calculated between CDR3 peptides within each V-J. Welch's t-statistics and random forest reduced several hundred V-J features to roughly 13, which were used in a naive Bayes classifier (R e1071). TCRdb ran its own pipeline on the public reads, namely fastp trimming at Q25 and MiXCR clone calling, and kept in-frame beta chains. Every CDR3 protein is listed once, alongside the most common genes and DNA of its rows. The V and J calls and clone size come from TCRdb's table, not from the authors' own analysis. The table for this sample lists 660,000 or so distinct CDR3 sequences; 20% of them were counted only once. 34% of the sample belongs to the ten largest clones.

The source of the sample is a study of T cells in Graves' hyperthyroidism and ophthalmopathy (dated by TCRdb to 2018 to 2020). General notes on the study: Peripheral blood samples were taken at initial diagnosis, before any treatment was given. Following sampling, methimazole starting at 30 mg daily was given to hyperthyroidism patients, and high-dose intravenous methylprednisolone was given to ophthalmopathy patients. To identify distinguishing TCR V-J signatures, a discovery cohort of 90 to 100 patients was used, comprising 43 with Graves' ophthalmopathy and around 57 with stable Graves' hyperthyroidism. In roughly six Graves' hyperthyroidism patients, the study also compared T-cell repertoires from thyroid tissue with T-cell repertoires from blood. The 100 discovery patients were divided at random into training and test sets in a 7:3 ratio. Whether ophthalmopathy could be predicted prospectively was tested in an independent validation cohort made up of 18 to 20 hyperthyroidism patients plus 17 patients who later progressed to ophthalmopathy. The paper reports TCR Vbeta CDR3 sequencing of roughly 140 peripheral blood samples: around 41 ophthalmopathy, roughly 74 hyperthyroidism and approximately 17 progressor patients.

Moderately to severely active disease, a Clinical Activity Score of at least 3, a NOSPECS grade of at least 4, and a duration under 3 months were present in ophthalmopathy patients. Any patient with an uncontrolled infection, another autoimmune disease, pregnancy or lactation was excluded. Clinical symptoms, serum thyroxine and TRAb, thyroid ultrasound, and orbital computed tomography formed the basis for the diagnoses. PBMCs were separated from 8 to 10 ml of fresh peripheral blood using Ficoll-Paque density gradient centrifugation. Trizol reagent was used to extract total RNA, and RNA quality was then checked on an Agilent 2100 Bioanalyzer. CDR1 and CDR2, per the germline V gene, are SQVTM and ANQGSEA. Counted from cysteine to phenylalanine, this CDR3 has 13 amino acids. The DNA shown is the 39-base CDR3, in frame from base 1. Trimming removed 4 bases from V and 3 bases from J, leaving 12 bases between the germline ends.

The investigation overall reported the following: Sample size was not statistically predetermined, and investigators were not blinded to group allocation. In cross-validation, a model built on a 13 V-J signature told ophthalmopathy apart from stable hyperthyroidism with 87.88% sensitivity and approximately 84% specificity, and in testing the same model reached 80%/75%. In validation, progression to ophthalmopathy was predicted by the model with 70.59% sensitivity and under 85% specificity, a median of roughly 6.4 months before onset. Most expanded thyroid clonotypes (frequency above 0.001) were also detected in blood, suggesting blood repertoires may reflect thyroid immune responses.

The rearranged chain carries TRBV29-1 and TRBJ1-1; there is no confident call for the D gene. The source is a man aged 25-45 years with Graves' ophthalmopathy. Sequencing was done on a sample of blood. The CDR3 protein is CSVGYSGDTEAFF. The DNA is TGCAGCGTTGGATACAGCGGTGACACTGAAGCTTTCTTT.